Listed here are 4 T cell receptor beta chains from one sample, sequenced in a study of blood T cell repertoires in COVID-19. The table came from immunoSEQ multiplex PCR; TCRdb's copy has only in-frame clones and leaves some out. This sample has some 58,000 clones, with roughly 85% found just once. The sample consisted of peripheral blood. The source is a man aged 35 to 55 with acute or convalescent COVID-19.

V and J are TRBV29-1 and TRBJ2-7; perhaps TRBD1 as D (6 bases). V was shortened by 8 bases and J by 6 bases, with 14 bases between the two germline ends. The CDR3 length is 11 residues. Germline-derived CDR1 and CDR2 are SQVTM and ANQGSEA. The CDR3 DNA reads as TGCAGCACCTGGGACAATTCCGAGCAGTACTTC. Its protein product is CSTWDNSEQYF.

This rearrangement joins TRBV19 to TRBJ1-2; weak D call: TRBD1 (6 bases). The germline V and J ends were trimmed by 9 bases and 5 bases, with 13 bases remaining between them. The germline V gene has CDR1 LNHDA and CDR2 SQIVND (reference sequence). CDR3 length: 12 amino acids. This CDR3 is CASGRGGYGYTF. CDR3 sequence (DNA): TGTGCCAGCGGACGAGGGGGATATGGCTACACCTTC.

The chain carries TRBV28 and TRBJ1-1; a weak D match, TRBD1 (6 bases). This CDR3 contains 14 residues. From germline, CDR1 is MDHEN and CDR2 SYDVKM. V lost 5 bases and J lost 1, with 11 bases in between. The CDR3: CASSPGHQNTEAFF. The CDR3 DNA is TGTGCCAGCAGTCCGGGACACCAGAACACTGAAGCTTTCTTT. The full variable domain, completed using reference TRBV28 and TRBJ1-1, is DVKVTQSSRYLVKRTGEKVFLECVQDMDHENMFWYRQDPGLGLRLIYFSYDVKMKEKGDIPEGYSVSREKKERFSLILESASTNQTSMYLCASSPGHQNTEAFFGQGTRLTVV.

V gene TRBV7-9 combines with J gene TRBJ1-2, with 9 bases lining up with TRBD1. V trimming: 6 bases; J trimming: 1 base; junction bases outside the gene matches: 3. The CDR3 spans 14 residues. Germline V gene data show CDR1 as SEHNR and CDR2 as FQNEAQ (reference sequence). CDR3 loop: CASRGTGSNYGYTF. The CDR3 DNA reads TGTGCCAGCAGAGGGACAGGGAGTAACTATGGCTACACCTTC.